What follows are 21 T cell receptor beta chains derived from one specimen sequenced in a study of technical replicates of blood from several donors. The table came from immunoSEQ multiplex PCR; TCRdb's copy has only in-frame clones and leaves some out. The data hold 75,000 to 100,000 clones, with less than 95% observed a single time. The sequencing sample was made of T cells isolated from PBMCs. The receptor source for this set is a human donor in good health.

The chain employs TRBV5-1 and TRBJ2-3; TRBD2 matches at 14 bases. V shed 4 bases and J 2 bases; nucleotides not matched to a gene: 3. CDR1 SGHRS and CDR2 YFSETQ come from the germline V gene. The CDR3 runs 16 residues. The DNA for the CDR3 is TGCGCCAGCAGCGCGGGACTAGCGGGAGACACAGATACGCAGTATTTT. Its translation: CASSAGLAGDTDTQYF. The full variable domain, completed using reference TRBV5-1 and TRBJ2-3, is KAGVTQTPRYLIKTRGQQVTLSCSPISGHRSVSWYQQTPGQGLQFLFEYFSETQRNKGNFPGRFSGRQFSNSRSEMNVSTLELGDSALYLCASSAGLAGDTDTQYFGPGTRLTVL.

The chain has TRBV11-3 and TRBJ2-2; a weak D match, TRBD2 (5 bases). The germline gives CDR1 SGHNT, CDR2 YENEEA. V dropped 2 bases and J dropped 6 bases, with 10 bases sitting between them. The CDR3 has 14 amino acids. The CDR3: CASSLSDGAGELFF. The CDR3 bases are TGTGCCAGCAGCTTATCCGACGGGGCCGGGGAGCTGTTTTTT.

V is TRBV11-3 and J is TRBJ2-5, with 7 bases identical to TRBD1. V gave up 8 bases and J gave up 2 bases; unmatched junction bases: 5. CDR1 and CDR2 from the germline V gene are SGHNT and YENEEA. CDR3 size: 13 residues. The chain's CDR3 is CASRRQGQETQYF. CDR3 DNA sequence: TGTGCCAGCCGCCGACAGGGTCAAGAGACCCAGTACTTC.

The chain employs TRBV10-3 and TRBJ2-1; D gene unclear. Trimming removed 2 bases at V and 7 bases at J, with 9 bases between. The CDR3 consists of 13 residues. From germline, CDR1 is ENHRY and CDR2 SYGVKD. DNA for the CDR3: TGTGCCATCAGTGAGAACATCGCTAATGAGCAGTTCTTC. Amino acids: CAISENIANEQFF.

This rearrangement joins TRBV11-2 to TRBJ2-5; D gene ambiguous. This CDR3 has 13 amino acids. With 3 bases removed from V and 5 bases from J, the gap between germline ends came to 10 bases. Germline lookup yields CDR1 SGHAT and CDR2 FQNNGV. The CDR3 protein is CASSFSEWETQYF. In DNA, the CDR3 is TGTGCCAGCAGCTTTTCGGAGTGGGAGACCCAGTACTTC.

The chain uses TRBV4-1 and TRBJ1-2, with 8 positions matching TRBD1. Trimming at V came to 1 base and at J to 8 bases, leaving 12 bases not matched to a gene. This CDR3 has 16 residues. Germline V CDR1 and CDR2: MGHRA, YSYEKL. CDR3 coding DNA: TGCGCCAGCAGCCAAGTTGTGAAAGACAGGGGAGGCGGCTACACCTTC. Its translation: CASSQVVKDRGGGYTF.

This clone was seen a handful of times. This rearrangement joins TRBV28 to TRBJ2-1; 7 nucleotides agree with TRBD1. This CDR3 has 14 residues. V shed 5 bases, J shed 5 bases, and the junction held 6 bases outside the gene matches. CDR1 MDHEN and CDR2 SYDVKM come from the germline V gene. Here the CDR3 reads CASSPYRGNNEQFF. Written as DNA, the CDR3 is TGTGCCAGCAGTCCCTACAGGGGTAACAATGAGCAGTTCTTC.

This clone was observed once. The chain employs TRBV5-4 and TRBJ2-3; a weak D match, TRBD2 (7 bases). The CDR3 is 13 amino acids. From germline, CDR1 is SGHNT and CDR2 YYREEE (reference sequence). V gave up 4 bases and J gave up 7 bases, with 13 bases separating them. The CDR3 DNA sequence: TGTGCCAGCAGCCCGGGGGGCGGGTATACGCAGTATTTT. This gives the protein CASSPGGGYTQYF. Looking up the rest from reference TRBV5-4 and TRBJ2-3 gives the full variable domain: ETGVTQSPTHLIKTRGQQVTLRCSSQSGHNTVSWYQQALGQGPQFIFQYYREEENGRGNFPPRFSGLQFPNYSSELNVNALELDDSALYLCASSPGGGYTQYFGPGTRLTVL.

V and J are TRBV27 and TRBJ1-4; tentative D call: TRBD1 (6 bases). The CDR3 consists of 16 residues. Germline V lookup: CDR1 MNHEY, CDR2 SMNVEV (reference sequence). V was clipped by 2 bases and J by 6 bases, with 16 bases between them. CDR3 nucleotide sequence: TGTGCCAGCAGTTTAAGACCGGGACACCGCGATGAAAAACTGTTTTTT. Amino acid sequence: CASSLRPGHRDEKLFF. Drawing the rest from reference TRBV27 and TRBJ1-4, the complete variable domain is EAQVTQNPRYLITVTGKKLTVTCSQNMNHEYMSWYRQDPGLGLRQIYYSMNVEVTDKGDVPEGYKVSRKEKRNFPLILESPSPNQTSLYFCASSLRPGHRDEKLFFGSGTQLSVL.

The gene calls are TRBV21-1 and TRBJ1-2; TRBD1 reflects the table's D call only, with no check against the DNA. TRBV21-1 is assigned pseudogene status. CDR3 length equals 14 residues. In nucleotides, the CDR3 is TGTGCCAGCAGCGCCCACAGGGGGAGCTATGGCTACACCTTC. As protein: CASSAHRGSYGYTF.

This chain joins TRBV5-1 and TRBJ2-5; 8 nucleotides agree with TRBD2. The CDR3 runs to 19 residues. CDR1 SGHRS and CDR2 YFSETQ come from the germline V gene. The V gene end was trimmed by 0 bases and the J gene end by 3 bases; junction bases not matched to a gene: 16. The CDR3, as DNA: TGCGCCAGCAGCTTGGTATTTAGCCTGAGCGGGGGCTTTAAAGAGACCCAGTACTTC. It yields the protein CASSLVFSLSGGFKETQYF.

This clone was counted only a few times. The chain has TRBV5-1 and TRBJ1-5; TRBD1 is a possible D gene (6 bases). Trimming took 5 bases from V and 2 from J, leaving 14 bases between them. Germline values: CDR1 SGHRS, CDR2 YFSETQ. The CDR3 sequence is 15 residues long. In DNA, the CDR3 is TGCGCCAGCAGATACGGGGCAGGGGGCAATCAGCCCCAGCATTTT. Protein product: CASRYGAGGNQPQHF.

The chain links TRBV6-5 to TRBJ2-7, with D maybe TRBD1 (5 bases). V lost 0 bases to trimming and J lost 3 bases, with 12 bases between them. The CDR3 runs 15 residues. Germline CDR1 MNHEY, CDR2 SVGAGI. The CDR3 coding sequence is TGTGCCAGCAGTTACTCAGGGGATGGGGTCTACGAGCAGTACTTC. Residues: CASSYSGDGVYEQYF.

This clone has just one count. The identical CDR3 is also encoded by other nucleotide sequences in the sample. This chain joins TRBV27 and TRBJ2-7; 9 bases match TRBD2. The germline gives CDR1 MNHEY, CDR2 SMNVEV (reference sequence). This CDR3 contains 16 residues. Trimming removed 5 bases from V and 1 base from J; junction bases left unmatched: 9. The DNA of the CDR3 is TGTGCCAGCAGTCCAAGACTAGCGGAGGGGTCCTACGAGCAGTACTTC. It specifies CASSPRLAEGSYEQYF.

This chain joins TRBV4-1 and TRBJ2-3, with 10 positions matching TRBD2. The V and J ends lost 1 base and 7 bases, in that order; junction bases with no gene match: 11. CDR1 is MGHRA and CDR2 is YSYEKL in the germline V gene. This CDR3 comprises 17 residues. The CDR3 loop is CASSQVSGGLLTNTQYF. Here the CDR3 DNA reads TGCGCCAGCAGCCAAGTTAGCGGGGGGCTCTTAACGAATACGCAGTATTTT.

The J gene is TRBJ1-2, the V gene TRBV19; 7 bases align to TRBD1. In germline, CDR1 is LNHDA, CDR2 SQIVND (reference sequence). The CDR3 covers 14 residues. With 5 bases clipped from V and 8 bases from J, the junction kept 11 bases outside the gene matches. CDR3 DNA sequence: TGTGCCAGTAGTGTCGACCAGGGGGTTGGGGGCTACACCTTC. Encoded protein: CASSVDQGVGGYTF.

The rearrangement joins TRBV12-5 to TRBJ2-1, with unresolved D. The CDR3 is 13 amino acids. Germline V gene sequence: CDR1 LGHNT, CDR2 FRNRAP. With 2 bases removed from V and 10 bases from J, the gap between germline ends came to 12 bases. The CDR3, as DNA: TGTGCTAGTGGTTTGCCTAGGTCTCGGGAGCAGTTCTTC. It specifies CASGLPRSREQFF.

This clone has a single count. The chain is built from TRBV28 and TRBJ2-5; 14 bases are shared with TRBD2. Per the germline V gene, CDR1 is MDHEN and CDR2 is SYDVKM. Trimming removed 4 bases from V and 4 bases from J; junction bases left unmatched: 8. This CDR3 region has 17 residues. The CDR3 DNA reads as TGTGCCAGCAGTTCCCCTCCCGGACTAGCGGGAGGAGAGACCCAGTACTTC. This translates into CASSSPPGLAGGETQYF.

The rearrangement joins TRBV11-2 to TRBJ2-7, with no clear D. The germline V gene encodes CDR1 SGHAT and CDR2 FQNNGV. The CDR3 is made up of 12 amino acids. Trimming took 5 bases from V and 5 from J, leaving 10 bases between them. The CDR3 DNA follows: TGTGCCAGCAGCCGCCTAGTCCACGAGCAGTACTTC. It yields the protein CASSRLVHEQYF.

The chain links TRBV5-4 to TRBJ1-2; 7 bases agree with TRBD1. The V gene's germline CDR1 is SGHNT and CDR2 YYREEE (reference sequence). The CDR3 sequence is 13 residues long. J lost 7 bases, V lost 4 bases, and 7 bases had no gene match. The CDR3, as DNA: TGTGCCAGCAGCGGAGGGGGCGCGGGTGGCTACACCTTC. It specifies CASSGGGAGGYTF.

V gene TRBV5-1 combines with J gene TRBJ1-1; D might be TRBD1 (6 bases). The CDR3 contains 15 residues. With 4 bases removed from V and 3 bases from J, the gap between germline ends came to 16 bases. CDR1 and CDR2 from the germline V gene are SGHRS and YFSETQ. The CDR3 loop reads CASSASLGHDTEAFF. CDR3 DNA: TGCGCCAGCAGCGCCTCGTTGGGACATGACACTGAAGCTTTCTTT.